These T cell receptor beta chains were read from a single sample in a study of cytomegalovirus exposure and HLA in healthy donors. TCRdb's table, derived via immunoSEQ multiplex PCR, lists solely in-frame clones and lacks some. The sample comprises a few hundred thousand clones, roughly 80% of which are singletons, and approximately 2.8% rests with the top ten. The sequenced sample consisted of PBMCs. The receptors stem from a man aged 30-40 years in good health and CMV-seronegative. Each CDR3 is given without its conserved first and last residue. D genes are given only for firm matches.

>TRBD2|TRBV2
ASSEAKLAGLTDTQY
>NA|TRBV7-9
ASSLGGPQETQY
>NA|TRBV18
ASSAGTAKVGEQY
>TRBD2|TRBV9
ASSVEGLAGGNTDTQY
>NA|TRBV7-8
ASSLETYYEQY
>NA|TRBV6-6
ASSYSTSGESQY
>TRBD2|TRBV7-6
ASSLGASGGPTDTQY
>TRBD1|TRBV18
ASSPRQGEYNEQF
>TRBD1|TRBV11-2
ASSAYQGGTEAF
>NA|TRBV27
ASSPRTAGASVLT
>TRBD1|TRBV7-2
ASSLGRDRASPLH
>NA|TRBV2
ASSATMDGLNEKLF
>NA|TRBV4-3
ASSQDPGASVLT
>NA|TRBV19
ASSISSFLAYSNQPQH
>NA|TRBV2
ASSYTELGELF
>TRBD2|TRBV9
ASSRGGAPGELF
>NA|TRBV28
ASSLSNRAHYGYT
>TRBD1|TRBV15
ATGRDSIHEQY
>TRBD2|TRBV7-8
ASSLERGGGTGELF
>NA|TRBV7-9
ASSLASGSTDTQY
>TRBD1|TRBV7-9
SSSSPLTGSGNTIY
>NA|TRBV9
ASSAGQGPTTGELF
>NA|TRBV19
ASSIHRAPGETQY
>NA|TRBV7-9
ASSLGGDYYGYT
>TRBD1|TRBV7-9
ASSPGQGVMYEQY
>TRBD1|TRBV5-8
ASSPRQGGTDTQY
>TRBD2|TRBV7-2
ASSPTTGLAGGKETQY
>TRBD2|TRBV10-3
AISPSGGYEQY
>NA|TRBV4-1
ASSQRDRQNEQF
>NA|TRBV4-1
ASSQGWANQPQH
>NA|TRBV4-2
ASSQDQAAAVYNSPLH
>TRBD1|TRBV9
ASSVAPDRGYGYT
>TRBD2|TRBV11-3
ASSFSGTSGYNEQF
>NA|TRBV7-9
ASITASGASVLT
>TRBD1|TRBV7-9
ASSPRTGSYGQY
>NA|TRBV5-4
ASSLAIDQETQY
>NA|TRBV28
ASNTNLGRNQPQH
>TRBD1|TRBV4-3
ASSPRDRGNSPLH
>NA|TRBV4-1
ASSQGAGFTEAF
>NA|TRBV2
ASRDQRSANTEAF
>NA|TRBV7-2
ASSLGVGGYGYT
>NA|TRBV5-1
ASSLADREQY
>TRBD1|TRBV28
ASSSPPGQTNYGYT
>TRBD2|TRBV27
AIGYGTGGDEQY
>NA|TRBV6-1
ASSQRVTPNYGYT
>NA|TRBV7-9
ASSFGRDEAF
>NA|TRBV6-1
ASSLGGSYNSPLH
>NA|TRBV13
ASSQGFMDTQY
>NA|TRBV25-1
ASPRGGLGHGYT
>TRBD1|TRBV6-5
ASSYSRTGYGYT
>NA|TRBV9
ASSVELGTGTYGYT
>TRBD2|TRBV5-1
ASSLGSSGVRETQY
>NA|TRBV25-1
ASSRGGVRGYGYT
>TRBD2|TRBV7-3
ASSPKRGALDTQY
>TRBD2|TRBV4-2
ASSDSGGRTGELF
>NA|TRBV10-3
AIRGQGDYGYT
>NA|TRBV4-1
ASSFSPQDNYGYT
>NA|TRBV5-8
ASSIGGTAYNEQF
>NA|TRBV18
ASSQISGNTIY
>TRBD1|TRBV10-2
ASYIGTGVTGELF